A single sample is the source of the 18 T cell receptor beta chains below, sequenced in a study of yellow fever vaccine responses in identical twins. MiXCR, run by TCRdb on the RT-PCR reads, gives a single entry per CDR3 protein. The top ten clones hold about 2.9% of a sample with 5,000 to 6,500 distinct CDR3 sequences, 70% to 90% of them seen once. The input for sequencing was T cells from blood (PBMCs), unsorted or a sorted subset (not recorded which), taken before or after yellow fever vaccination (not recorded which). The source is a woman aged 18-35 years who received the yellow fever vaccine.

The rearrangement joins TRBV12-3 or TRBV12-4 to TRBJ2-6; D remains ambiguous. This CDR3 is 13 amino acids long. The V end was cut by 7 bases, the J end by 0 bases, with 4 bases between. The CDR3 DNA follows: TGTGCCAGCACCAACTCTGGGGCCAACGTCCTGACTTTC. Amino acids: CASTNSGANVLTF.

The chain has TRBV6-2 or TRBV6-3 and TRBJ2-4; possibly TRBD2 for D (6 bases). Germline assignment: CDR1 MNHEY and CDR2 SVGEGT. The CDR3 spans 16 residues. V lost 0 bases and J lost 9, with 18 bases in between. The CDR3 reads CASSYSQSGAGRIQYF. DNA for the CDR3: TGTGCCAGCAGTTACTCCCAGTCGGGAGCGGGTCGCATTCAGTACTTC.

This chain uses TRBV11-3 with TRBJ2-1; D is perhaps TRBD2 (6 bases). The CDR3 sequence is 18 residues long. V was clipped by 0 bases and J by 4 bases, with 19 bases between them. From germline, CDR1 is SGHNT and CDR2 YENEEA. This CDR3 reads CASSLDGPTGRIYNEQFF. As DNA, the CDR3 is TGTGCCAGCAGCTTAGATGGTCCTACCGGGAGAATTTACAATGAGCAGTTCTTC.

The rearrangement uses TRBV4-1 and TRBJ2-1; 11 bases fit TRBD2. CDR1 and CDR2 from the germline V gene are MGHRA and YSYEKL. The CDR3 runs 16 residues. With 5 bases clipped from V and 2 bases from J, the junction kept 5 bases outside the gene matches. The CDR3 reads CASSATSGGTYNEQFF. The CDR3, as DNA: TGCGCCAGCAGCGCTACTAGCGGGGGTACCTACAATGAGCAGTTCTTC.

This clonotype came up a few times. The chain joins TRBV6-5 to TRBJ2-1; weak D call: TRBD1 (6 bases). CDR1 and CDR2 (germline): MNHEY, SVGAGI. V was clipped by 1 base and J by 3 bases, with 10 bases between them. CDR3 length: 15 amino acids. The CDR3 nucleotides read TGTGCCAGCAGTTACTTCCCAGGGGACTACAATGAGCAGTTCTTC. Translated: CASSYFPGDYNEQFF.

This chain joins TRBV28 and TRBJ2-1; D is possibly TRBD1 (5 bases). Germline V gives CDR1 MDHEN, CDR2 SYDVKM. Trimming removed 2 bases from V and 0 bases from J, with 8 bases in between. The CDR3 is 15 residues long. The CDR3: CASSLQGSSYNEQFF. CDR3 bases: TGTGCCAGCAGTTTACAGGGAAGCTCCTACAATGAGCAGTTCTTC.

A single count supports this clonotype. J is TRBJ2-3 and V is TRBV12-3 or TRBV12-4; D call uncertain. Deletions cut 5 bases from V and 1 base from J, with 7 bases between. This CDR3 has 13 residues. CDR3 DNA: TGTGCCAGCAGTCTGAAGGGCACAGATACGCAGTATTTT. Translation: CASSLKGTDTQYF.

The gene calls are TRBV4-2 and TRBJ2-3, with 11 bases aligning to TRBD2. The germline V gene has CDR1 LGHNA and CDR2 YNFKEQ. This CDR3 region has 15 residues. The junction had 4 bases not matched to a gene; V was cut back by 4 bases and J by 4 bases. The CDR3, as DNA: TGTGCCAGCAGCCTGAGACTAGCGGGACCAGATACGCAGTATTTT. Translating gives CASSLRLAGPDTQYF.

The chain combines TRBV13 with TRBJ2-1; the D gene is possibly TRBD1 (5 bases). The germline gives CDR1 PRHDT, CDR2 FYEKMQ (reference sequence). V was clipped by 0 bases and J by 7 bases, with 16 bases between them. There are 16 residues in the CDR3. CDR3 nucleotide sequence: TGTGCCAGCAGCTTAGGGCAGGGAAGGTTCGGGAATGAGCAGTTCTTC. Its translation: CASSLGQGRFGNEQFF.

The V call is TRBV3-1, the J call TRBJ2-1, with TRBD1 as a possible D gene (6 bases). Germline V lookup: CDR1 LGHDT, CDR2 YNNKEL (reference sequence). CDR3 length equals 16 residues. Trimming took off 4 bases at V and 7 bases at J, with 20 bases between the two ends. CDR3 bases: TGTGCCAGCAGCCTATGGAATGGCGGGCAGGGGAATGAGCAGTTCTTC. It is translated as CASSLWNGGQGNEQFF.

The chain employs TRBV12-3 or TRBV12-4 and TRBJ1-4, with D hard to call. The CDR3 sequence is 15 residues long. The V gene lost 7 bases and the J gene lost 0 bases, with 12 bases spanning the gap. This CDR3 is CASTPSLATNEKLFF. DNA of the CDR3: TGTGCCAGCACCCCATCCCTAGCAACTAATGAAAAACTGTTTTTT.

The rearrangement uses TRBV19 and TRBJ1-2; D is ambiguous. Trimming stripped 8 bases from V and 0 bases from J, with 10 bases between. Germline CDR1 and CDR2: LNHDA and SQIVND (reference sequence). The CDR3 totals 13 residues. For the CDR3, the DNA is TGTGCCAGTGCCGCAAACACTAACTATGGCTACACCTTC. Amino acid sequence: CASAANTNYGYTF.

This chain uses TRBV6-1 with TRBJ1-5; D is ambiguous. The V end was cut by 6 bases, the J end by 2 bases, with 8 bases between. Germline loops: CDR1 MNHNS, CDR2 SASEGT. This CDR3 has 13 amino acids. The CDR3 is CASSPLGNQPQHF. The CDR3 DNA reads TGTGCCAGCAGCCCTTTGGGCAATCAGCCCCAGCATTTT.

In its sample, this clonotype was seen once. The chain carries TRBV11-1 and TRBJ2-5; TRBD2 might be the D (5 bases). The V end was cut by 2 bases, the J end by 2 bases, with 12 bases between. This CDR3 is built from 15 residues. Germline V CDR1 and CDR2: SGHAT, FQDESV (reference sequence). The CDR3 coding sequence is TGTGCCAGCAGCTTATCGGTAGCGTATCAAGAGACCCAGTACTTC. It specifies CASSLSVAYQETQYF.

V is TRBV11-3 and J is TRBJ1-2, with D uncertain. The V gene's germline CDR1 is SGHNT and CDR2 YENEEA. The CDR3 is made up of 15 amino acids. Between the trimmed V and J ends, which lost 1 base and 0 bases, there was a span of 9 bases. The CDR3 nucleotides read TGTGCCAGCAGCTTAGGGCGGCCGGCTAACTATGGCTACACCTTC. Encoded protein: CASSLGRPANYGYTF.

The chain couples TRBV4-2 to TRBJ2-7; 8 positions agree with TRBD1. Germline trimming cut 1 base from V and 5 bases from J; bases unmatched to any gene: 7. This CDR3 comprises 15 residues. Germline V gives CDR1 LGHNA, CDR2 YNFKEQ. CDR3: CASSQAGQGGNEQYF. The DNA of the CDR3 is TGTGCCAGCAGCCAAGCCGGACAGGGTGGCAACGAGCAGTACTTC.

This chain uses TRBV13 with TRBJ2-2; 9 nucleotides line up with TRBD2. The germline V gene has CDR1 PRHDT and CDR2 FYEKMQ (reference sequence). The CDR3 has 14 residues. J lost 9 bases, V lost 5 bases, and 7 bases had no gene match. The CDR3 DNA reads TGTGCCAGCAGCATCGGGACTAGCATCAGGGAGCTGTTTTTT. It encodes CASSIGTSIRELFF.

The chain carries TRBV10-3 and TRBJ2-1; TRBD2 agrees at 10 bases. Germline-derived CDR1 and CDR2 are ENHRY and SYGVKD. The J segment lost 5 bases and the V segment lost 6 bases, leaving 7 bases of the junction unmatched. This CDR3 comprises 15 residues. The CDR3 is CAISDGLAVNNEQFF. The CDR3 region has the DNA TGTGCCATCAGCGATGGACTAGCGGTTAACAATGAGCAGTTCTTC.